The entry below describes one T cell receptor beta chain. The sample originates from a study of T cell responses to AZD1222 COVID-19 vaccine. After removal of 6 bases from V and 7 bases from J, the junction contained 14 bases not matched to a gene. The CDR3 is made up of 15 amino acids. Germline CDR1 ENHRY, CDR2 SYGVKD. Method: immunoSEQ multiplex PCR; TCRdb's copy keeps in-frame clones and lacks some. The data hold 150,000 or so clones, with around 87% observed a single time. The chain combines TRBV10-3 with TRBJ1-2; 7 nucleotides align to TRBD1. The TCR comes from an adult who received the AZD1222 COVID-19 vaccine. Sequenced here: peripheral blood, sampled 28 days after the second AZD1222 dose. CDR3 region: CAIRAGQAAIFGYTF. CDR3 in DNA: TGTGCCATCAGGGCCGGACAGGCTGCTATTTTTGGCTACACCTTC.